The 14 T cell receptor beta chains listed next were all sequenced from one sample in a study of blood T cell repertoires in COVID-19. Libraries were prepared by immunoSEQ multiplex PCR; TCRdb keeps only in-frame clonotypes and omits some of them. The sample records roughly 68,000 clones, roughly 85% being singletons. Source material: peripheral blood. The receptors were sampled from a human donor in a cohort sampled during active COVID-19.

The chain joins TRBV6-5 to TRBJ1-4; possible D gene TRBD1, 6 bases. Trimming cost V 5 bases and J 0 bases, with 10 bases left between them. The CDR3 is made up of 15 amino acids. Looked up from germline, CDR1 is MNHEY and CDR2 is SVGAGI. For the CDR3, the DNA is TGTGCCAGCAGTCCTAGGACAGCAACTAATGAAAAACTGTTTTTT. Encoded protein: CASSPRTATNEKLFF.

Here the CDR3 reads CASSLAAQGSYEQYF. CDR3 coding DNA: TGCGCCAGCAGCTTGGCGGCCCAGGGTTCCTACGAGCAGTACTTC. V gene TRBV5-1 combines with J gene TRBJ2-7, with a weak D call TRBD1 (5 bases). The length of the CDR3 is 15 residues. The germline CDR1 and CDR2 sequences are SGHRS and YFSETQ. Trimming left V 0 bases short and J 1 base short, with 11 bases between.

This clone was picked up a small number of times. J is TRBJ1-3 and V is TRBV9, with D possibly TRBD1 on 5 matching bases. The CDR3 has 14 amino acids. Germline CDR1 and CDR2: SGDLS and YYNGEE. V dropped 3 bases and J dropped 3 bases, with 10 bases sitting between them. For the CDR3, the DNA is TGTGCCAGCAGCGGTTTCGGGGGTGGAAACACCATATATTTT. It translates to CASSGFGGGNTIYF.

This chain joins TRBV9 and TRBJ2-2, with 10 nucleotides matching TRBD2. Germline lookup yields CDR1 SGDLS and CDR2 YYNGEE. V was pared by 3 bases and J by 4 bases, with 9 bases of the junction left unmatched. This CDR3 is 17 amino acids long. For the CDR3, the DNA is TGTGCCAGCAGCGACTCACAGCGGGAGGGACTCACCGGGGAGCTGTTTTTT. It specifies CASSDSQREGLTGELFF. Drawing the rest from reference TRBV9 and TRBJ2-2, the complete variable domain is DSGVTQTPKHLITATGQRVTLRCSPRSGDLSVYWYQQSLDQGLQFLIQYYNGEERAKGNILERFSAQQFPDLHSELNLSSLELGDSALYFCASSDSQREGLTGELFFGEGSRLTVL.

This chain connects TRBV10-2 to TRBJ2-3; D perhaps matches TRBD2 (5 bases). Trimming left V 4 bases short and J 2 bases short, with 19 bases between. The germline V gene has CDR1 WSHSY and CDR2 SAAADI. The CDR3 loop spans 17 amino acids. CDR3 sequence: CASSGWAGPTPTDTQYF. CDR3 bases: TGCGCCAGCAGTGGGTGGGCGGGCCCTACCCCCACAGATACGCAGTATTTT.

The V and J genes are TRBV14 and TRBJ1-3; D ambiguous. CDR1 and CDR2 from the germline V gene are SGHDN and FVKESK. This CDR3 has 16 amino acids. V dropped 5 bases and J dropped 0 bases, with 14 bases sitting between them. CDR3 sequence: CASSFTYSVSGNTIYF. The CDR3 DNA follows: TGTGCCAGCAGCTTCACGTACTCGGTCTCTGGAAACACCATATATTTT.

This chain joins TRBV19 and TRBJ1-1; D is unresolved. The CDR3 is 13 residues long. CDR1 LNHDA and CDR2 SQIVND come from the germline V gene (reference sequence). V lost 1 base to trimming and J lost 5 bases, with 8 bases between them. As DNA, the CDR3 is TGTGCCAGTAGTATAGGCGGGCAGACTGAAGCTTTCTTT. Amino acids: CASSIGGQTEAFF.

This chain uses TRBV3-1 (or the pseudogene TRBV3-2) with TRBJ1-1; D not resolved. The CDR3 runs to 14 residues. V lost 0 bases to trimming and J lost 5 bases, with 10 bases between them. Germline V lookup: CDR1 LGHDT, CDR2 YNNKEL (reference sequence). This CDR3 is CASSQDRPRTEAFF. Here the CDR3 DNA reads TGTGCCAGCAGCCAAGATCGACCGAGGACTGAAGCTTTCTTT.

The chain has TRBV7-2 and TRBJ1-4, with D perhaps TRBD1 (5 bases). This CDR3 has 14 amino acids. V lost 2 bases and J 7 bases, leaving 11 bases between the germline ends. Germline V gene data show CDR1 as SGHTA and CDR2 as FQGNSA. The CDR3 here is CASSLKGSGEKLFF. The CDR3 DNA reads TGTGCCAGCAGCTTAAAGGGGTCGGGTGAAAAACTGTTTTTT.

The rearrangement links TRBV25-1 to TRBJ2-1; maybe TRBD2 (5 bases). Trimming took off 3 bases at V and 5 bases at J, with 5 bases between the two ends. Germline lookup yields CDR1 MGHDK and CDR2 SYGVNS. This CDR3 has 12 amino acids. CDR3 DNA sequence: TGTGCCAGCAGTGAGCGGGACAATGAGCAGTTCTTC. It yields the protein CASSERDNEQFF.

This clone was seen once. This chain joins TRBV5-1 and TRBJ2-7; D may be TRBD1 (5 bases). V was pared by 0 bases and J by 5 bases, with 12 bases between. CDR3 length: 14 residues. Germline assignment: CDR1 SGHRS and CDR2 YFSETQ. DNA of the CDR3: TGCGCCAGCAGCTTGGCCGGTTCAGGGAACGAGCAGTACTTC. It yields the protein CASSLAGSGNEQYF.

This chain joins TRBV7-2 and TRBJ1-5; perhaps TRBD1 as D (6 bases). The CDR3 has 14 amino acids. V was cut by 1 base and J by 7 bases, with 11 bases left in between. Germline V gene sequence: CDR1 SGHTA, CDR2 FQGNSA. The CDR3 is CASSLVGGGQPQHF. For the CDR3, the DNA is TGTGCCAGCAGCTTAGTTGGGGGCGGCCAGCCCCAGCATTTT.

V gene TRBV7-2 combines with J gene TRBJ2-7; 7 bases match TRBD1. From germline, CDR1 is SGHTA and CDR2 FQGNSA. The CDR3 loop spans 14 amino acids. The junction had 5 bases not matched to a gene; V was cut back by 2 bases and J by 4 bases. CDR3 coding DNA: TGTGCCAGCAGCTTATCCCCAGGGGGATACGAGCAGTACTTC. Translating gives CASSLSPGGYEQYF.

The chain is built from TRBV7-2 and TRBJ2-7; D not certain. The CDR3 is 14 amino acids. The ends were cut back, 3 bases at V and 5 bases at J, with 14 bases in the middle. Per the germline V gene, CDR1 is SGHTA and CDR2 is FQGNSA. CDR3: CASSFWFPSHEQYF. CDR3 nucleotides: TGTGCCAGCAGCTTTTGGTTCCCGAGCCACGAGCAGTACTTC.